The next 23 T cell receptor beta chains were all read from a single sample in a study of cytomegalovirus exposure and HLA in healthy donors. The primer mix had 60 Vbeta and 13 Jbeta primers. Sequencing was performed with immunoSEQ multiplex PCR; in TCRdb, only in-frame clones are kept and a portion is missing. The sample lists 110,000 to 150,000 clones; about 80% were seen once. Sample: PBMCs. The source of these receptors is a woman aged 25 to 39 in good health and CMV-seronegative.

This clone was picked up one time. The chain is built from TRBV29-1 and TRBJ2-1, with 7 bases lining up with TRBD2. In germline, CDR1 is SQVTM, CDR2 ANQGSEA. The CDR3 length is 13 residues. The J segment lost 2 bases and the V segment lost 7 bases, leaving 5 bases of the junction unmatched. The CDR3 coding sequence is TGCAGCGGGGAGGGGAGCCCCTACAATGAGCAGTTCTTC. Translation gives CSGEGSPYNEQFF.

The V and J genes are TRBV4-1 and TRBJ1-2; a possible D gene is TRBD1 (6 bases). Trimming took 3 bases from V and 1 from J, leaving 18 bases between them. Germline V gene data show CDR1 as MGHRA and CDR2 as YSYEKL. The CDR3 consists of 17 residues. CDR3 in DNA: TGCGCCAGCAGCCAGCTGATACAGGGATTGGGTAACTATGGCTACACCTTC. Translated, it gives CASSQLIQGLGNYGYTF.

The chain's CDR3 is CASSLAPGQGSTEAFF. The DNA for the CDR3 is TGTGCCAGCAGCTTAGCTCCGGGACAGGGAAGTACTGAAGCTTTCTTT. V and J are TRBV7-9 and TRBJ1-1; TRBD1 matches at 9 bases. The germline gives CDR1 SEHNR, CDR2 FQNEAQ (reference sequence). This CDR3 spans 16 amino acids. The junction had 7 bases not matched to a gene; V was cut back by 0 bases and J by 5 bases.

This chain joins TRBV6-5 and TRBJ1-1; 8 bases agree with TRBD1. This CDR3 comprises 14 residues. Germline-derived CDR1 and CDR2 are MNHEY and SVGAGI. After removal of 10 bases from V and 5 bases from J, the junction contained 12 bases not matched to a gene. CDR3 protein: CATTARGLGTEAFF. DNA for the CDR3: TGTGCCACAACGGCCAGGGGGCTGGGGACTGAAGCTTTCTTT.

This CDR3 reads CASSPNQGPGELFF. CDR3 sequence (DNA): TGTGCCAGCAGCCCGAACCAGGGGCCCGGGGAGCTGTTTTTT. The V call is TRBV27, the J call TRBJ2-2; possibly TRBD1 for D (6 bases). Per the germline V gene, CDR1 is MNHEY and CDR2 is SMNVEV (reference sequence). The CDR3 consists of 14 residues. V was cut by 6 bases and J by 6 bases, with 14 bases left in between.

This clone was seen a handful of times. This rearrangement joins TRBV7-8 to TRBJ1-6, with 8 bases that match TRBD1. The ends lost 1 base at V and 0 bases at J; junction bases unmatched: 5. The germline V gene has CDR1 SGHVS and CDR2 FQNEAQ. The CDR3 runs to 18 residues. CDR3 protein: CASSLVGQESSYNSPLHF. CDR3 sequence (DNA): TGTGCCAGCAGCTTAGTGGGACAGGAAAGCTCCTATAATTCACCCCTCCACTTT. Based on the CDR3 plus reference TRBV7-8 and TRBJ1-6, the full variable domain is GAGVSQSPRYKVAKRGQDVALRCDPISGHVSLFWYQQALGQGPEFLTYFQNEAQLDKSGLPSDRFFAERPEGSVSTLKIQRTQQEDSAVYLCASSLVGQESSYNSPLHFGNGTRLTVT.

The CDR3, as DNA: TGTGCCAGCAGCTTAACGGCAGGGAATGGCTACACCTTC. It encodes CASSLTAGNGYTF. The rearrangement joins TRBV7-3 to TRBJ1-2, with D possibly being TRBD1 (5 bases). V dropped 0 bases and J dropped 6 bases, with 8 bases sitting between them. Per germline, CDR1 SGHTA and CDR2 FQGTGA. The CDR3 runs to 13 residues.

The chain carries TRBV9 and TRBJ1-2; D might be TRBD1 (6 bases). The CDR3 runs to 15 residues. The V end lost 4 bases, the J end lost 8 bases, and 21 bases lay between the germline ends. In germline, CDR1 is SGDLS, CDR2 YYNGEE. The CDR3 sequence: CASSKPQGLTEGYTF. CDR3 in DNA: TGTGCCAGCAGCAAACCACAGGGCTTGACAGAAGGCTACACCTTC. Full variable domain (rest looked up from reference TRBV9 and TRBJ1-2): DSGVTQTPKHLITATGQRVTLRCSPRSGDLSVYWYQQSLDQGLQFLIQYYNGEERAKGNILERFSAQQFPDLHSELNLSSLELGDSALYFCASSKPQGLTEGYTFGSGTRLTVV.

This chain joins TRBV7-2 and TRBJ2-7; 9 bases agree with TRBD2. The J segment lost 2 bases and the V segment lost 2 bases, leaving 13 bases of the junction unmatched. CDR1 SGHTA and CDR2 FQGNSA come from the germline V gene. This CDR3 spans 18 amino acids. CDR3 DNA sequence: TGTGCCAGCAGCTTAAGGGAGGGGATAGCGGGGGCTGCCTACGAGCAGTACTTC. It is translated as CASSLREGIAGAAYEQYF.

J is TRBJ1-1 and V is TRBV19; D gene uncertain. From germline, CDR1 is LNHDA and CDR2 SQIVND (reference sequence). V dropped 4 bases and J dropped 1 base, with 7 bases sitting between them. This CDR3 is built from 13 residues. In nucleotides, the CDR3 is TGTGCCAGTAGTACCGCGGGGAACACTGAAGCTTTCTTT. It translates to CASSTAGNTEAFF. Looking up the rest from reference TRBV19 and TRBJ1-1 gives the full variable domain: DGGITQSPKYLFRKEGQNVTLSCEQNLNHDAMYWYRQDPGQGLRLIYYSQIVNDFQKGDIAEGYSVSREKKESFPLTVTSAQKNPTAFYLCASSTAGNTEAFFGQGTRLTVV.

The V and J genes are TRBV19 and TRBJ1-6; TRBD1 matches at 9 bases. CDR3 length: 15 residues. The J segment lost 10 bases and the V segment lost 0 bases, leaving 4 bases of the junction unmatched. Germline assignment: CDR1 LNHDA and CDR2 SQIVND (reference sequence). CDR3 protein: CASSIDRDRDSPLHF. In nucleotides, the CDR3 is TGTGCCAGTAGTATAGACCGGGACAGGGACTCACCCCTCCACTTT.

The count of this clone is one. Written as DNA, the CDR3 is TGTGCCAGCAGCGTAGCGGGCACAGGGTATGGCTACACCTTC. Protein product: CASSVAGTGYGYTF. V gene TRBV9 combines with J gene TRBJ1-2; possible D gene TRBD1, 6 bases. With 0 bases removed from V and 5 bases from J, the gap between germline ends came to 11 bases. The length of the CDR3 is 14 residues. Germline assignment: CDR1 SGDLS and CDR2 YYNGEE.

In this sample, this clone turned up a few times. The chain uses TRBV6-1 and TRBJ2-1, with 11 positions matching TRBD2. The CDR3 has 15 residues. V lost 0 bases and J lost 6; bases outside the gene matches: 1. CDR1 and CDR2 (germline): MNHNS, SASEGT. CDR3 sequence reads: CASSEASGGANEQFF. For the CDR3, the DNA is TGTGCCAGCAGTGAAGCTAGCGGGGGGGCCAATGAGCAGTTCTTC.

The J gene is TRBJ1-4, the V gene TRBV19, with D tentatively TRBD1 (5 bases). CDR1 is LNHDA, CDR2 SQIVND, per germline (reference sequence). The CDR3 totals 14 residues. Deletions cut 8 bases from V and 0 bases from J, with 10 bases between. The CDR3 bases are TGTGCCAGTCGCAGGGCCGCAACTAATGAAAAACTGTTTTTT. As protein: CASRRAATNEKLFF.

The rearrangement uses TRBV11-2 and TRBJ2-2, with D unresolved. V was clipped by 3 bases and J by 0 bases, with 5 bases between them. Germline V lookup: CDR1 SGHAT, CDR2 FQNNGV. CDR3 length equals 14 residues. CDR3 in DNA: TGTGCCAGCAGCTTGGCAGCGAACACCGGGGAGCTGTTTTTT. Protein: CASSLAANTGELFF.

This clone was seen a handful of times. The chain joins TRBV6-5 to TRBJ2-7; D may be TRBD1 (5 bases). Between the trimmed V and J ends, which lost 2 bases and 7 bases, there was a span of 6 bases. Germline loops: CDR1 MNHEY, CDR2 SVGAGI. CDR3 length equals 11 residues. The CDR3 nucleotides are TGTGCCAGCAGTTACGGGGCTGAGCAGTACTTC. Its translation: CASSYGAEQYF.

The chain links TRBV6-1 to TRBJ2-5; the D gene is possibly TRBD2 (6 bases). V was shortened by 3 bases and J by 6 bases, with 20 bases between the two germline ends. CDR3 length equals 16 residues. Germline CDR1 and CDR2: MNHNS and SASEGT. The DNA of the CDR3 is TGTGCCAGCAGTGATTTCTCACGGGGGTTAAAGAAGACCCAGTACTTC. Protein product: CASSDFSRGLKKTQYF.

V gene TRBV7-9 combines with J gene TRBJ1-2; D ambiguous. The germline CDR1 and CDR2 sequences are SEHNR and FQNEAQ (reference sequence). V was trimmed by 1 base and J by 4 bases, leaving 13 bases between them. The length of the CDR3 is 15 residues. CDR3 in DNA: TGTGCCAGCAGCTTAGTAGGCAGACTGACCTATGGCTACACCTTC. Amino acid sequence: CASSLVGRLTYGYTF.

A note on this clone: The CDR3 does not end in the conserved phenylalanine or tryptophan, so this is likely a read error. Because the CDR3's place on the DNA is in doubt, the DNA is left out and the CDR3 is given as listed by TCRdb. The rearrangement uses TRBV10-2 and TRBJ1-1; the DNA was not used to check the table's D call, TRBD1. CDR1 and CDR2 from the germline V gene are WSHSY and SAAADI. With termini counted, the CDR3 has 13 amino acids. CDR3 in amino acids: CASNGRTGGTLKL.

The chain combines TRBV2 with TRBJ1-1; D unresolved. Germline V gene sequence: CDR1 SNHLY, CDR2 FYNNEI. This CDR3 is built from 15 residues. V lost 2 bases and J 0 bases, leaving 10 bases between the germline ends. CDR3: CASSELGTLNTEAFF. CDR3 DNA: TGTGCCAGCAGTGAATTGGGCACACTGAACACTGAAGCTTTCTTT.

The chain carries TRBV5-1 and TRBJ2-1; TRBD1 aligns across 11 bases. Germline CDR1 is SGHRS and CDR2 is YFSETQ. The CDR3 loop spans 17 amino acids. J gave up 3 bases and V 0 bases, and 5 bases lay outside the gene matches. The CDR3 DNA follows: TGCGCCAGCAGCTTGGCCTTGGGGACAGGGGGCTACAATGAGCAGTTCTTC. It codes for CASSLALGTGGYNEQFF.

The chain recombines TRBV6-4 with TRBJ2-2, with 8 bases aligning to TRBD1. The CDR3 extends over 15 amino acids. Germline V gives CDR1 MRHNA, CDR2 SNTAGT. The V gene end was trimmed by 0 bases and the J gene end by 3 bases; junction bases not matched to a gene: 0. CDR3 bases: TGTGCCAGCAGTGACTCGACAGGGGACACCGGGGAGCTGTTTTTT. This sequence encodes CASSDSTGDTGELFF.

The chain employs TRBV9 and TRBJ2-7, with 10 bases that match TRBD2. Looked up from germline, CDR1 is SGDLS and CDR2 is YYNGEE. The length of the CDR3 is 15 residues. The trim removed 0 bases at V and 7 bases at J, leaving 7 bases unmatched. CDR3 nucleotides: TGTGCCAGCAGCGTAGGGGCTAGCGGGGGCATGGAGCAGTACTTC. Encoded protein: CASSVGASGGMEQYF.